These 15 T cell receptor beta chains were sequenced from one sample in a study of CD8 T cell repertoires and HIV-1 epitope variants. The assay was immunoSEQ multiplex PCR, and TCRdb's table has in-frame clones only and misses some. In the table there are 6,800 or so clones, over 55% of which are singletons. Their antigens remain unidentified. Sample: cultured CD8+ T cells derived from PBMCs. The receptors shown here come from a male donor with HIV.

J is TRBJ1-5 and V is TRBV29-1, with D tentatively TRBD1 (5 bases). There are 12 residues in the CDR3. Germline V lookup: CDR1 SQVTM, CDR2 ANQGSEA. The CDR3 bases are TGCGCAGGGCAGGAGGTCGATCAGCCCCAGCATTTT. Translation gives CAGQEVDQPQHF.

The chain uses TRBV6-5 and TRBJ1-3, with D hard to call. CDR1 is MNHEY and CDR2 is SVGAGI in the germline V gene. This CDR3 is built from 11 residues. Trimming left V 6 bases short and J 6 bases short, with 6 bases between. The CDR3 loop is CASSSINTIYF. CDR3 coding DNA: TGTGCCAGCAGCTCCATAAACACCATATATTTT.

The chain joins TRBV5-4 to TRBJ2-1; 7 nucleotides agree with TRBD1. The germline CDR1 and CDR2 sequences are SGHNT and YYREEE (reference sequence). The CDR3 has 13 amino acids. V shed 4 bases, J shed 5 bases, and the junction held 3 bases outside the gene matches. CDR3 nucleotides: TGTGCCAGCAGCGAAGACAGGGACAATGAGCAGTTCTTC. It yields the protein CASSEDRDNEQFF. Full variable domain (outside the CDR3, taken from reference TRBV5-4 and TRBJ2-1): ETGVTQSPTHLIKTRGQQVTLRCSSQSGHNTVSWYQQALGQGPQFIFQYYREEENGRGNFPPRFSGLQFPNYSSELNVNALELDDSALYLCASSEDRDNEQFFGPGTRLTVL.

Here the CDR3 reads CASRASGGLTGELFF. The DNA for the CDR3 is TGTGCCAGCAGAGCCAGCGGGGGCCTAACCGGGGAGCTGTTTTTT. V and J are TRBV2 and TRBJ2-2, with 8 bases lining up with TRBD2. From germline, CDR1 is SNHLY and CDR2 FYNNEI. This CDR3 is built from 15 residues. The V and J ends lost 6 bases and 5 bases, in that order; junction bases with no gene match: 8.

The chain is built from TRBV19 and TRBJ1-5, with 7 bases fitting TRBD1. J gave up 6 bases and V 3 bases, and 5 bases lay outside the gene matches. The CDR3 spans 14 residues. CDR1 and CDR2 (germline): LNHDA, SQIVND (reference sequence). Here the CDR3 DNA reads TGTGCCAGTAGTATCAAAGGGGGCTCTCAGCCCCAGCATTTT. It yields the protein CASSIKGGSQPQHF.

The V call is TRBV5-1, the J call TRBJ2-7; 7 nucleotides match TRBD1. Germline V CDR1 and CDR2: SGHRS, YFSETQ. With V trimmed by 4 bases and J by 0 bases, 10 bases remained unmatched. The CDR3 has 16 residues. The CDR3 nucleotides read TGCGCCAGCAGCCGAGGCGGACAGGAGACCTCCTACGAGCAGTACTTC. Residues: CASSRGGQETSYEQYF. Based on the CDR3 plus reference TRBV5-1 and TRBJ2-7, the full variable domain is KAGVTQTPRYLIKTRGQQVTLSCSPISGHRSVSWYQQTPGQGLQFLFEYFSETQRNKGNFPGRFSGRQFSNSRSEMNVSTLELGDSALYLCASSRGGQETSYEQYFGPGTRLTVT.

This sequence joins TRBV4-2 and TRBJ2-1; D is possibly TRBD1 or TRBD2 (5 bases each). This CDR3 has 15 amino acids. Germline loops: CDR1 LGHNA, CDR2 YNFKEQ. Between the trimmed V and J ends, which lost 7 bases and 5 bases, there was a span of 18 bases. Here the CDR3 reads CASNTPGRGDNEQFF. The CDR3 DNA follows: TGTGCCAGCAACACTCCTGGGAGAGGGGACAATGAGCAGTTCTTC.

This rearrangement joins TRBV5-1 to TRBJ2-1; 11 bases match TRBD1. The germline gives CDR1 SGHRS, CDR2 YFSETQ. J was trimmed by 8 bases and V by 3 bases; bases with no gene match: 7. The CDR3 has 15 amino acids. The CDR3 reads CASSSPGQGGYEQFF. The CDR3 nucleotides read TGCGCCAGCAGCTCACCGGGACAGGGGGGCTATGAGCAGTTCTTC.

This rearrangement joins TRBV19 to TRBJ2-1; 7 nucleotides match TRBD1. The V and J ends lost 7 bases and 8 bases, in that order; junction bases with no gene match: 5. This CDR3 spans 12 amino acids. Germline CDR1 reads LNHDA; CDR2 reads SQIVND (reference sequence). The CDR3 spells CASKDRLDEQFF. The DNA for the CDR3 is TGTGCCAGTAAGGACAGGCTGGATGAGCAGTTCTTC.

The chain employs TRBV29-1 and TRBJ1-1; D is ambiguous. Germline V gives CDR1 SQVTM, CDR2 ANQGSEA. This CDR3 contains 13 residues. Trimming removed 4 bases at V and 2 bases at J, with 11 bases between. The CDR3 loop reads CSVARDLNTEAFF. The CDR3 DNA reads TGCAGCGTTGCTCGGGATTTAAACACTGAAGCTTTCTTT. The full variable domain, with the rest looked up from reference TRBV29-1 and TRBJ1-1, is SAVISQKPSRDICQRGTSLTIQCQVDSQVTMMFWYRQQPGQSLTLIATANQGSEATYESGFVIDKFPISRPNLTFSTLTVSNMSPEDSSIYLCSVARDLNTEAFFGQGTRLTVV.

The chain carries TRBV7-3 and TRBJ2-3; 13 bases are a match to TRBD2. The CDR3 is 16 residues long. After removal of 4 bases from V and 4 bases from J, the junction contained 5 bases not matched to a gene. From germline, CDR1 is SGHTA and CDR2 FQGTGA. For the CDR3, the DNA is TGTGCCAGCAGCTCTGGGACTAGCGGGGCCTCAGATACGCAGTATTTT. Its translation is CASSSGTSGASDTQYF.

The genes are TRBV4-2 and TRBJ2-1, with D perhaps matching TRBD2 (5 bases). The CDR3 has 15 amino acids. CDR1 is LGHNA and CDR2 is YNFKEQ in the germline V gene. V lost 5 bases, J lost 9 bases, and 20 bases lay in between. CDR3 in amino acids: CASSEGSSWSGEQFF. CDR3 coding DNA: TGTGCCAGCAGCGAAGGTTCTAGCTGGTCCGGTGAGCAGTTCTTC.

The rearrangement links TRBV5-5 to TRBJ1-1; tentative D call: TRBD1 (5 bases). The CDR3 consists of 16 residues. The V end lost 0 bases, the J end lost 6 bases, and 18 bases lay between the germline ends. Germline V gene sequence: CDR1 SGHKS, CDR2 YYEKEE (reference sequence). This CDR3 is CASSLVTGAVASEAFF. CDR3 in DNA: TGTGCCAGCAGCTTGGTAACCGGGGCCGTTGCCTCTGAAGCTTTCTTT.

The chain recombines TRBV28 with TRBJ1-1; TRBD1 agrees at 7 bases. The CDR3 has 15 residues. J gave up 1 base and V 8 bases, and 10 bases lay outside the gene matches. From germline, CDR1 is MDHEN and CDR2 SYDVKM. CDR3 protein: CASREQGNKNTEAFF. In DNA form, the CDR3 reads TGTGCCAGCCGCGAACAGGGGAATAAGAACACTGAAGCTTTCTTT.

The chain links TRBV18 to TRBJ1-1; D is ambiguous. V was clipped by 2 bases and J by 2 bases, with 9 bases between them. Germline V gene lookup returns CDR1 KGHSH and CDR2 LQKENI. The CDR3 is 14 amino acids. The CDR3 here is CASSPFPDNTEAFF. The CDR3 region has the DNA TGTGCCAGCTCACCATTTCCAGATAACACTGAAGCTTTCTTT.